Presented here are 6 T cell receptor beta chains from one specimen sequenced in a study of PD-1 blockade in classical Hodgkin lymphoma. This sample's time point: cycle 4 day 1 (C4D1), after 5 to 7 weeks of nivolumab. Every patient had relapsed following autologous stem cell transplantation, and cohorts differed in brentuximab vedotin exposure. Applied to thawed PBMCs, magnetic negative selection was the method used to isolate CD8+ T cells. Here immunoSEQ multiplex PCR was the method, and the copy in TCRdb shows in-frame clones only, minus some. The sample contains roughly 10,000 clones, less than 80% of which appear only once. Sequences were derived from CD8+ T cells from blood, sampled before the fourth cycle of nivolumab. The origin of the receptors is a human donor with classical Hodgkin lymphoma.

This clone appeared a single time. This rearrangement joins TRBV12-5 to TRBJ2-2; 7 bases match TRBD2. Germline CDR1 and CDR2: LGHNT and FRNRAP. This CDR3 contains 17 residues. V shed 4 bases and J 6 bases; nucleotides not matched to a gene: 14. For the CDR3, the DNA is TGTGCTAGTGGTTCCCCCCTCGTCGGGAGGTTTTCCGGGGAGCTGTTTTTT. This gives the protein CASGSPLVGRFSGELFF.

The chain couples TRBV30 to TRBJ1-1, with D unclear. This CDR3 region has 13 residues. Germline assignment: CDR1 GTSNPN and CDR2 SVGIG (reference sequence). Trimming left V 4 bases short and J 0 bases short, with 9 bases between. The CDR3 loop reads CAWTTYLNTEAFF. CDR3 nucleotide sequence: TGTGCCTGGACTACCTACCTGAACACTGAAGCTTTCTTT.

This rearrangement joins TRBV30 to TRBJ2-5; D not resolved. The V end was cut by 4 bases, the J end by 5 bases, with 14 bases between. Germline V gene lookup returns CDR1 GTSNPN and CDR2 SVGIG (reference sequence). The CDR3 totals 13 residues. The CDR3 nucleotides read TGTGCCTGGAACATCCCGTTAGGGGAGACCCAGTACTTC. Translating gives CAWNIPLGETQYF.

This CDR3 is CASSLEASGAYEQYF. Written as DNA, the CDR3 is TGTGCCAGCAGCCTGGAGGCTAGCGGTGCCTACGAGCAGTACTTC. The chain couples TRBV27 to TRBJ2-7; 7 bases align to TRBD2. Germline values: CDR1 MNHEY, CDR2 SMNVEV (reference sequence). V gave up 6 bases and J gave up 2 bases; unmatched junction bases: 10. This CDR3 region has 15 residues.

This chain joins TRBV27 and TRBJ1-1; TRBD1 matches at 7 bases. The V segment lost 6 bases and the J segment 1 base; nucleotides outside the gene matches: 5. Per the germline V gene, CDR1 is MNHEY and CDR2 is SMNVEV (reference sequence). This CDR3 region has 14 residues. CDR3 sequence (DNA): TGTGCCAGCAGAAGGACAGGCGCGAACACTGAAGCTTTCTTT. This encodes CASRRTGANTEAFF.

This chain connects TRBV7-9 to TRBJ2-1; D might be TRBD2 (5 bases). The germline CDR1 and CDR2 sequences are SEHNR and FQNEAQ (reference sequence). The length of the CDR3 is 13 residues. V lost 2 bases, J lost 6 bases, and 8 bases lay in between. The CDR3 loop reads CASSLSGLNEQFF. The CDR3 bases are TGTGCCAGCAGCTTATCCGGACTCAATGAGCAGTTCTTC.